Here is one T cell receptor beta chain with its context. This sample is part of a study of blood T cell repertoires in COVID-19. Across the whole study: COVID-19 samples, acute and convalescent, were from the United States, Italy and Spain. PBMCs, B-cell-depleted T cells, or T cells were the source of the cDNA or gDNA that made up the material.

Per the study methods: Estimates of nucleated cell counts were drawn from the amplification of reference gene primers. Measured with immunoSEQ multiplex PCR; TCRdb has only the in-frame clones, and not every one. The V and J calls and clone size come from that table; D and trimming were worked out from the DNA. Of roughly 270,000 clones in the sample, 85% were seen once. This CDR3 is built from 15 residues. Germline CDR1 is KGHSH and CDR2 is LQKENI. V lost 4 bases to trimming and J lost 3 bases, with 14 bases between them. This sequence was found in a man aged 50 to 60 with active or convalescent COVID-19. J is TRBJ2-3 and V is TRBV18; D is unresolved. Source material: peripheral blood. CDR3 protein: CASSLNSAETDTQYF. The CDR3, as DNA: TGTGCCAGCTCACTTAATAGTGCGGAAACAGATACGCAGTATTTT.